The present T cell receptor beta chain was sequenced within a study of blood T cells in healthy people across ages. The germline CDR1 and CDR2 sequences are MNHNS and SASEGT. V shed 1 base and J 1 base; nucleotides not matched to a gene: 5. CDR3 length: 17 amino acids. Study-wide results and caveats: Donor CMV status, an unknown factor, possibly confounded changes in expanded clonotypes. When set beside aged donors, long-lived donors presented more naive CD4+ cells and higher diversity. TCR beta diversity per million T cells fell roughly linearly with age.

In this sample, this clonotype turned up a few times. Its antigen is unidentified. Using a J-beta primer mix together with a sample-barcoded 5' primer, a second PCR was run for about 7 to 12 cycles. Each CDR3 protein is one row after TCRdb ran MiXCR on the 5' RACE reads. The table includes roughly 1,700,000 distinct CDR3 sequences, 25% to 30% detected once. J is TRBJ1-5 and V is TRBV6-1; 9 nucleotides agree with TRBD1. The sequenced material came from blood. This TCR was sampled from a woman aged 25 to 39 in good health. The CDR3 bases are TGTGCCAGCAGTGAAGTCACAGGGGGCTCGAGCAATCAGCCCCAGCATTTT. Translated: CASSEVTGGSSNQPQHF.